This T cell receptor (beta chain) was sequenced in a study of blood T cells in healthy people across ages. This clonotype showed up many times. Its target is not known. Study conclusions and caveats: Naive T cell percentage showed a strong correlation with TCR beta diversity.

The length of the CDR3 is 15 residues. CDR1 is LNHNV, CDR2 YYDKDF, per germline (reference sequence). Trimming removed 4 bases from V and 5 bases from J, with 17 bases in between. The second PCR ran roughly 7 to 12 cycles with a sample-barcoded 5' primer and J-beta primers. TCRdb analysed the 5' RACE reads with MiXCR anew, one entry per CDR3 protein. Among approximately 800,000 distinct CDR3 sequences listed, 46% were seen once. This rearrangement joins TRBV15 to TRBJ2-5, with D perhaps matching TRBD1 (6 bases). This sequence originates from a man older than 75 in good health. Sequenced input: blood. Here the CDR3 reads CATSTYRAPSETQYF. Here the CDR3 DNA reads TGTGCCACCAGCACGTACAGGGCCCCTTCCGAGACCCAGTACTTC. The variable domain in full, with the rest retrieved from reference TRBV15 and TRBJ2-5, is DAMVIQNPRYQVTQFGKPVTLSCSQTLNHNVMYWYQQKSSQAPKLLFHYYDKDFNNEADTPDNFQSRRPNTSFCFLDIRSPGLGDTAMYLCATSTYRAPSETQYFGPGTRLLVL.